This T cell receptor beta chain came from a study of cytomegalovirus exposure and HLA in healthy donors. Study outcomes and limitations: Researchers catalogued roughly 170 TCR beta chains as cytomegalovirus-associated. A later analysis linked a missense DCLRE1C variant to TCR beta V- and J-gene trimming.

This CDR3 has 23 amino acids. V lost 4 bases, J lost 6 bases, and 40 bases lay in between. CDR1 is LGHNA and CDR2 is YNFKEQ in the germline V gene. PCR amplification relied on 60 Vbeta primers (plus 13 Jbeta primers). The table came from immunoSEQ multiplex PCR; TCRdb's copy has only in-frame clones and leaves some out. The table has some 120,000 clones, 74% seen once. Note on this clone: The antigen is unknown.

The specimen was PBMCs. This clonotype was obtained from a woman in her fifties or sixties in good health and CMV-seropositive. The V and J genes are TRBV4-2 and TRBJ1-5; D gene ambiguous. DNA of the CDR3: TGTGCCAGCAGCCCCAGGAGGGAGAAAGAAAAACCCACTATCGGTATATTGGGTCAGCCCCAGCATTTT. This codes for CASSPRREKEKPTIGILGQPQHF.